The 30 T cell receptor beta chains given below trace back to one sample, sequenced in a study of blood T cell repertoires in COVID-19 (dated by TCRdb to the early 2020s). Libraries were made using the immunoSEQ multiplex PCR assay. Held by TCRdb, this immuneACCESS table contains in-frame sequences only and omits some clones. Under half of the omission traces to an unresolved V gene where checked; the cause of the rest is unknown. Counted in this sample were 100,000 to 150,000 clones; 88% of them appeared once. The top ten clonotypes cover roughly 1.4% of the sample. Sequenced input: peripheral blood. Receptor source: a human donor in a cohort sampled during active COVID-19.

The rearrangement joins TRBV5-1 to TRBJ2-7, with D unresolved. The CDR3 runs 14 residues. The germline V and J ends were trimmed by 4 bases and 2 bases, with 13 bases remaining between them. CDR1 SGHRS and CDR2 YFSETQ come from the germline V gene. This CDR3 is CASSLNSNTYEQYF. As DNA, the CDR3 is TGCGCCAGCAGCCTCAACTCCAATACCTACGAGCAGTACTTC.

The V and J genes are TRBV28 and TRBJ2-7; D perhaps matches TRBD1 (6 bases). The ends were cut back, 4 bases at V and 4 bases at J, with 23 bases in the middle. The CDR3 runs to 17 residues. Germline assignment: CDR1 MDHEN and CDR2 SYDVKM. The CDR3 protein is CASSSFGGGGSQYEQYF. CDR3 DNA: TGTGCCAGCAGTTCGTTCGGTGGGGGCGGCAGTCAGTACGAGCAGTACTTC.

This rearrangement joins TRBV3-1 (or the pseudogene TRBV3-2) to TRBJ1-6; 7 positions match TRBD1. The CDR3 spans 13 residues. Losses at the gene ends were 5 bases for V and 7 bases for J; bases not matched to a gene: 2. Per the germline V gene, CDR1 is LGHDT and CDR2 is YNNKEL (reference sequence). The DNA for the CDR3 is TGTGCCAGCAGCGAGACAGGGAATTCACCCCTCCACTTT. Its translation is CASSETGNSPLHF.

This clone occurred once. The CDR3 sequence is CASSPGQGEFF. In nucleotides, the CDR3 is TGCGCCAGCAGCCCGGGACAGGGAGAGTTCTTC. The gene calls are TRBV5-1 and TRBJ2-1, with 9 bases that match TRBD1. Germline CDR1 is SGHRS and CDR2 is YFSETQ. The CDR3 consists of 11 residues. The junction had 4 bases not matched to a gene; V was cut back by 4 bases and J by 14 bases.

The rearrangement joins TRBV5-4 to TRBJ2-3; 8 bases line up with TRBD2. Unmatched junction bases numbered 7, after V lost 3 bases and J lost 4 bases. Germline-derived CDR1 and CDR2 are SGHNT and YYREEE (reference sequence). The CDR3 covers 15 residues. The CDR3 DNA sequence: TGTGCCAGCAGCTCTCCGGGACTAGAGGCAGATACGCAGTATTTT. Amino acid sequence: CASSSPGLEADTQYF. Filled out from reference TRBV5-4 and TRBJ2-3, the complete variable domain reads ETGVTQSPTHLIKTRGQQVTLRCSSQSGHNTVSWYQQALGQGPQFIFQYYREEENGRGNFPPRFSGLQFPNYSSELNVNALELDDSALYLCASSSPGLEADTQYFGPGTRLTVL.

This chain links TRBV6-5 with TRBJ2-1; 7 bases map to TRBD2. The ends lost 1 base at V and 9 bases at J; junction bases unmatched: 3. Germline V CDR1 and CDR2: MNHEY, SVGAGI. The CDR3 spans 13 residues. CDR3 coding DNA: TGTGCCAGCAGTTACTTTGGGGAGGGTGAGCAGTTCTTC. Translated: CASSYFGEGEQFF.

CDR3 amino acids: CASSPERQAYF. The CDR3 DNA reads TGTGCCAGCAGCCCGGAGCGTCAAGCGTACTTC. This chain links TRBV7-9 with TRBJ2-5; D not resolved. This CDR3 contains 11 residues. Trimming took off 5 bases at V and 13 bases at J, with 14 bases between the two ends. CDR1 SEHNR and CDR2 FQNEAQ come from the germline V gene (reference sequence).

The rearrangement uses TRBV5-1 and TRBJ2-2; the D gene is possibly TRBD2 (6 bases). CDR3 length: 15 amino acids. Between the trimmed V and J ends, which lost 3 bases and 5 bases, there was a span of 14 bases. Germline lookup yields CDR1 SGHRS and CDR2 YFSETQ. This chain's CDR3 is CASSSGTFSTGELFF. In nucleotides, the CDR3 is TGCGCCAGCAGCTCCGGGACTTTCAGTACCGGGGAGCTGTTTTTT.

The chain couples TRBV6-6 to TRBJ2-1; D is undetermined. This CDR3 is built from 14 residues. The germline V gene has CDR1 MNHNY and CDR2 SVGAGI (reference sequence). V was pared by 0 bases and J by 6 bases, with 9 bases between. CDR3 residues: CASSYSIFSNEQFF. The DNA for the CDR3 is TGTGCCAGCAGTTACTCGATTTTCAGCAATGAGCAGTTCTTC.

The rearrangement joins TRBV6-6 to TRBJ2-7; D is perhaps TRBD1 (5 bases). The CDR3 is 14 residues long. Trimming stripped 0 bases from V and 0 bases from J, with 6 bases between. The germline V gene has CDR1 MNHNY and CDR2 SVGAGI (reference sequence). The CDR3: CASSYSGLSYEQYF. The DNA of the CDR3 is TGTGCCAGCAGTTACTCGGGGCTCTCCTACGAGCAGTACTTC.

The CDR3: CASSLAGAGTDTQYF. CDR3 in DNA: TGTGCCAGCAGCTTAGCGGGAGCGGGGACAGATACGCAGTATTTT. The chain recombines TRBV7-2 with TRBJ2-3; 7 bases are shared with TRBD2. Germline V gives CDR1 SGHTA, CDR2 FQGNSA. The CDR3 spans 15 residues. The V segment lost 0 bases and the J segment 3 bases; nucleotides outside the gene matches: 3. Complete variable domain (other parts from reference TRBV7-2 and TRBJ2-3): GAGVSQSPSNKVTEKGKDVELRCDPISGHTALYWYRQSLGQGLEFLIYFQGNSAPDKSGLPSDRFSAERTGGSVSTLTIQRTQQEDSAVYLCASSLAGAGTDTQYFGPGTRLTVL.

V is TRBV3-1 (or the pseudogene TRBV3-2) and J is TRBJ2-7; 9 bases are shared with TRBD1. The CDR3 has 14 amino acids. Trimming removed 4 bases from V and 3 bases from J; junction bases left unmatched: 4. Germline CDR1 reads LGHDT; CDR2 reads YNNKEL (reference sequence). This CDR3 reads CASSRRTGVYEQYF. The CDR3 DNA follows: TGTGCCAGCAGCCGCCGGACAGGGGTCTACGAGCAGTACTTC.

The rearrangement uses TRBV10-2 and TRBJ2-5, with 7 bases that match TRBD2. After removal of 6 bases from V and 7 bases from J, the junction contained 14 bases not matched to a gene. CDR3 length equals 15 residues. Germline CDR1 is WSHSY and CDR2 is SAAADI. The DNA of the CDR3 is TGCGCCAGCAGCCGAATAGGCGGGAGCAGGGCGACCCAGTACTTC. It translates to CASSRIGGSRATQYF.

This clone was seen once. CDR3 bases: TGCGCCAGCAGCTCCCTGACAGGGGTGAACACCGGGGAGCTGTTTTTT. Its translation: CASSSLTGVNTGELFF. The gene calls are TRBV5-1 and TRBJ2-2, with 8 positions matching TRBD1. In germline, CDR1 is SGHRS, CDR2 YFSETQ. The CDR3 has 16 residues. The V and J ends lost 3 bases and 1 base, in that order; junction bases with no gene match: 5.

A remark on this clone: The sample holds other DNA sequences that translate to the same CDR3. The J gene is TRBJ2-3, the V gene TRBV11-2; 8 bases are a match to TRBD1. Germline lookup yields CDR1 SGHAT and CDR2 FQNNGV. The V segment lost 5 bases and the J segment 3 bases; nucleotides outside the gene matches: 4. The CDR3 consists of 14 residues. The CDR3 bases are TGTGCCAGCAGCCCCGACAGGGGTACAGATACGCAGTATTTT. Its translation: CASSPDRGTDTQYF.

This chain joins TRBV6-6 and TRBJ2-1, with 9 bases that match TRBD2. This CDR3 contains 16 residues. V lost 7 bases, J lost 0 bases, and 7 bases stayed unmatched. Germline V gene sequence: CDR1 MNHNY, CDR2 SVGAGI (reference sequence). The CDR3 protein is CASINSGGLSYNEQFF. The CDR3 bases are TGTGCCAGCATCAATAGCGGGGGCCTCTCCTACAATGAGCAGTTCTTC.

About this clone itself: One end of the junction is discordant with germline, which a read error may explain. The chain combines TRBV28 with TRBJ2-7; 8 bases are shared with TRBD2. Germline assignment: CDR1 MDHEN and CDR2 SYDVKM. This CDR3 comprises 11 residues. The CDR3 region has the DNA TGTGCCAGCAGTTTAGGACTAGCTCGGAACTTC. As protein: CASSLGLARNF.

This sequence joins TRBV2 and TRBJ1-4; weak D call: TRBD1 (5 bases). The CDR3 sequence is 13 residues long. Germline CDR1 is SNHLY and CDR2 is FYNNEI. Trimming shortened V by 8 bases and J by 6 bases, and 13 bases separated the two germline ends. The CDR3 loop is CASGAKPHEKLFF. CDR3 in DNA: TGTGCCAGCGGGGCAAAACCCCATGAAAAACTGTTTTTT.

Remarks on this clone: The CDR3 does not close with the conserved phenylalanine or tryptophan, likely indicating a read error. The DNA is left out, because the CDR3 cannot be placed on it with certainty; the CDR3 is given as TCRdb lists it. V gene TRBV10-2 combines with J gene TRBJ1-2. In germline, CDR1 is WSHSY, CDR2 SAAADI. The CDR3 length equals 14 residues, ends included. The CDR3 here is CASSARGGSPLVLV.

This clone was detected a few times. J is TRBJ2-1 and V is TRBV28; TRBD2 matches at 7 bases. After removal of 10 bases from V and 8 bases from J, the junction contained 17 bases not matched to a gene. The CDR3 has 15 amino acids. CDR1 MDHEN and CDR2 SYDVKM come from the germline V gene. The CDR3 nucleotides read TGTGCCACCCAGGAGTGGGGGGGAGGTGTCGATGAGCAGTTCTTC. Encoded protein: CATQEWGGGVDEQFF.

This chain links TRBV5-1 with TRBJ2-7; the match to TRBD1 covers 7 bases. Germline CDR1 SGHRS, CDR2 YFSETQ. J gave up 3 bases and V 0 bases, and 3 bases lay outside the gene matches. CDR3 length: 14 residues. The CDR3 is CASSLATGDYEQYF. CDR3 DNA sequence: TGCGCCAGCAGCTTGGCAACAGGGGACTACGAGCAGTACTTC. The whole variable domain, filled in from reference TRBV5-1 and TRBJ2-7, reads KAGVTQTPRYLIKTRGQQVTLSCSPISGHRSVSWYQQTPGQGLQFLFEYFSETQRNKGNFPGRFSGRQFSNSRSEMNVSTLELGDSALYLCASSLATGDYEQYFGPGTRLTVT.

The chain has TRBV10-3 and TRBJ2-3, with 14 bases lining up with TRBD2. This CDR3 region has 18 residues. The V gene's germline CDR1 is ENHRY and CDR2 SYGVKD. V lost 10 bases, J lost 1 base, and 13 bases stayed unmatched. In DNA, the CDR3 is TGTGCCACCCACGCGGGACTAGCGGGGGTAACCCGCACAGATACGCAGTATTTT. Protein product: CATHAGLAGVTRTDTQYF.

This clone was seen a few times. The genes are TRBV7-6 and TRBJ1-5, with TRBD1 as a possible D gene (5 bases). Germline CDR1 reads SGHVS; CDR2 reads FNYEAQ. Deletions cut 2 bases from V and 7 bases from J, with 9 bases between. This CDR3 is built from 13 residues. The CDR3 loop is CASSLSYRQPQHF. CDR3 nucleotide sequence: TGTGCCAGCAGCTTATCTTACAGGCAGCCCCAGCATTTT.

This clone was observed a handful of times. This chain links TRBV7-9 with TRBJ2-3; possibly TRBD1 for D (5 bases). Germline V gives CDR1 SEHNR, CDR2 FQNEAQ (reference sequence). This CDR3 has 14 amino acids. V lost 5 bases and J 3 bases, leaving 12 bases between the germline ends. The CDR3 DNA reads TGTGCCAGCAGCCCCAGGGTCGGGACAGATACGCAGTATTTT. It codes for CASSPRVGTDTQYF.

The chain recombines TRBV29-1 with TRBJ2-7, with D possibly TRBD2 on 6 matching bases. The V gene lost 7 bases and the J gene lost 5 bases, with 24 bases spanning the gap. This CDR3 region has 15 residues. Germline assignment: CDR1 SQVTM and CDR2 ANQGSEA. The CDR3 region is CSATPGGAGSHEQYF. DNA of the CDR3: TGCAGCGCCACCCCCGGAGGGGCAGGGAGCCACGAGCAGTACTTC.

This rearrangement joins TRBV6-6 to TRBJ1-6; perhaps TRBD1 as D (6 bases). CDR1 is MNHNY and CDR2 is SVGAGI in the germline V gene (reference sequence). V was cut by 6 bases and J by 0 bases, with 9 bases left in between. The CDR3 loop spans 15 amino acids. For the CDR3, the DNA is TGTGCCAGCAGGAACAGGGACTCCTATAATTCACCCCTCCACTTT. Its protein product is CASRNRDSYNSPLHF.

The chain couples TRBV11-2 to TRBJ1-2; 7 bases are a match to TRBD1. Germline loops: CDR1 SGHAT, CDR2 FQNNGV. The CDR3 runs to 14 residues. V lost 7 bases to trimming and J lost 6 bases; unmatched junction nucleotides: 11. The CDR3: CASNQPRQGNGYTF. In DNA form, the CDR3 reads TGTGCCAGCAACCAGCCCCGACAGGGTAATGGCTACACCTTC. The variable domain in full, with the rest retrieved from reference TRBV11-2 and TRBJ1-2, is EAGVAQSPRYKIIEKRQSVAFWCNPISGHATLYWYQQILGQGPKLLIQFQNNGVVDDSQLPKDRFSAERLKGVDSTLKIQPAKLEDSAVYLCASNQPRQGNGYTFGSGTRLTVV.

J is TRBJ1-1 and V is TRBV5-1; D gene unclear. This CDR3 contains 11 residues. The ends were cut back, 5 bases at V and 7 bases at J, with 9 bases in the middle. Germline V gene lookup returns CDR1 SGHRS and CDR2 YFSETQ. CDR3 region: CASRGTNEAFF. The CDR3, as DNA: TGCGCCAGCAGGGGTACTAATGAAGCTTTCTTT.

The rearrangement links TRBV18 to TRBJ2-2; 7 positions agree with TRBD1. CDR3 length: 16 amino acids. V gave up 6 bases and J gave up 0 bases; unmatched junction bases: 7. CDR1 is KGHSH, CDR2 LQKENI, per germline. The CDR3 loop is CASSQLGTANTGELFF. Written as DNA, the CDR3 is TGTGCCAGCTCGCAACTCGGGACAGCGAACACCGGGGAGCTGTTTTTT.

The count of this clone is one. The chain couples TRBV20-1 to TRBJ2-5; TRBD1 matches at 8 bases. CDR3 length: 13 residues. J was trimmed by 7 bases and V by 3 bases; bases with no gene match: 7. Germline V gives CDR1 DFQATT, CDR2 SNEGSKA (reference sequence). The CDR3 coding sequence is TGCAGTGCTAGTACGGGGCAGGGGGCGACCCAGTACTTC. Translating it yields CSASTGQGATQYF.